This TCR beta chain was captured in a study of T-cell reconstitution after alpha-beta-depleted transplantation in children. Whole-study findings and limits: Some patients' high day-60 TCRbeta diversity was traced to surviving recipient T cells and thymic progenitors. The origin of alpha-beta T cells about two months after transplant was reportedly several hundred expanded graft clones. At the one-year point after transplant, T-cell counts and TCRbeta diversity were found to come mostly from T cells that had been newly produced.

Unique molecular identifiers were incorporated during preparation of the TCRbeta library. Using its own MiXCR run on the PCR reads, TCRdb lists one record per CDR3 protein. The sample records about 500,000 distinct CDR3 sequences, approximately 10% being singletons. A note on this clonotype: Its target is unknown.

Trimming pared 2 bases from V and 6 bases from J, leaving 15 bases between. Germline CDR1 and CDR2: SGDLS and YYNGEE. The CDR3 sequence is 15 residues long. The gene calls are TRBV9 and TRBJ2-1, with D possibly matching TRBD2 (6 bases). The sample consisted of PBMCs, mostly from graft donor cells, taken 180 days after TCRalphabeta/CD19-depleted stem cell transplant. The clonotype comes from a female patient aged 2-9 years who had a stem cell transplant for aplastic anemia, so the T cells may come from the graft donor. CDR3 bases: TGTGCCAGCAGCGTTGAGGGACTCCTAGCCAATGAGCAGTTCTTC. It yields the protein CASSVEGLLANEQFF. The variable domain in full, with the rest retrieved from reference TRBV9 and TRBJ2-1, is DSGVTQTPKHLITATGQRVTLRCSPRSGDLSVYWYQQSLDQGLQFLIQYYNGEERAKGNILERFSAQQFPDLHSELNLSSLELGDSALYFCASSVEGLLANEQFFGPGTRLTVL.